The 16 T cell receptor beta chains in this list originate from one sample, sequenced in a study of chemoradiotherapy in HPV16-positive cancers. Produced via immunoSEQ multiplex PCR; TCRdb's table is partial and in-frame only. The data contain around 62,000 clones, 88% of them singletons. Sequenced here: blood, sampled from a patient who underwent chemoradiotherapy. The source is a human donor with HPV-associated anogenital cancer.

The rearrangement joins TRBV6-1 to TRBJ1-5, with D perhaps matching TRBD1 (5 bases). CDR1 and CDR2 (germline): MNHNS, SASEGT. V was clipped by 2 bases and J by 7 bases, with 12 bases between them. CDR3 length: 14 amino acids. CDR3 coding DNA: TGTGCCAGCAGTGAATTTTGGGGCGAACAGCCCCAGCATTTT. It yields the protein CASSEFWGEQPQHF.

This chain links TRBV6-6 with TRBJ1-1, with D perhaps TRBD1 (6 bases). V was cut by 0 bases and J by 1 base, with 9 bases left in between. This CDR3 is built from 15 residues. Germline V gene data show CDR1 as MNHNY and CDR2 as SVGAGI (reference sequence). As DNA, the CDR3 is TGTGCCAGCAGTTACTCCGGGACATCGAACACTGAAGCTTTCTTT. Amino acids: CASSYSGTSNTEAFF.

The CDR3 DNA follows: TGTGCCATCAGTGAGGGGGGGACAGGTTCAAATCAGCCCCAGCATTTT. Amino acid sequence: CAISEGGTGSNQPQHF. The chain combines TRBV10-3 with TRBJ1-5, with 8 bases lining up with TRBD1. Germline V lookup: CDR1 ENHRY, CDR2 SYGVKD. The J segment lost 4 bases and the V segment lost 2 bases, leaving 7 bases of the junction unmatched. The CDR3 has 16 residues.

V is TRBV27 and J is TRBJ2-1; D is ambiguous. The CDR3 totals 17 residues. Germline values: CDR1 MNHEY, CDR2 SMNVEV (reference sequence). The V end lost 0 bases, the J end lost 2 bases, and 14 bases lay between the germline ends. CDR3 residues: CASSLSIGGTPYNEQFF. The CDR3 DNA sequence: TGTGCCAGCAGTTTATCGATCGGCGGAACCCCCTACAATGAGCAGTTCTTC.

The gene calls are TRBV6-5 and TRBJ1-2; D is ambiguous. V was shortened by 2 bases and J by 8 bases, with 9 bases between the two germline ends. The CDR3 loop spans 12 amino acids. The germline CDR1 and CDR2 sequences are MNHEY and SVGAGI. CDR3 residues: CASSYGWGGYTF. The CDR3 nucleotides are TGTGCCAGCAGTTACGGGTGGGGAGGCTACACCTTC.

The V and J genes are TRBV6-1 and TRBJ2-7; D not resolved. Germline V lookup: CDR1 MNHNS, CDR2 SASEGT. The length of the CDR3 is 15 residues. Between the trimmed V and J ends, which lost 0 bases and 2 bases, there was a span of 11 bases. The CDR3 loop reads CASSEAHSFAYEQYF. CDR3 in DNA: TGTGCCAGCAGTGAAGCCCACAGCTTTGCCTACGAGCAGTACTTC.

The genes are TRBV11-2 and TRBJ1-3; possibly TRBD1 for D (5 bases). V was pared by 1 base and J by 2 bases, with 6 bases between. Germline-derived CDR1 and CDR2 are SGHAT and FQNNGV. The CDR3 is 14 residues long. The CDR3 is CASSLARAGNTIYF. CDR3 sequence (DNA): TGTGCCAGCAGCTTAGCCAGGGCTGGAAACACCATATATTTT.

The chain employs TRBV12-5 and TRBJ2-3; 10 bases line up with TRBD1. V dropped 4 bases and J dropped 4; count of bases not matched to a gene: 2. The CDR3 is made up of 14 amino acids. Germline CDR1 reads LGHNT; CDR2 reads FRNRAP. In nucleotides, the CDR3 is TGTGCTAGTGGTTCCGGACAGGGGGCAGATACGCAGTATTTT. Translation: CASGSGQGADTQYF.

Only one count was recorded for this clone. The J gene is TRBJ2-3, the V gene TRBV11-2; TRBD2 matches at 11 bases. The CDR3 spans 19 residues. CDR1 is SGHAT and CDR2 is FQNNGV in the germline V gene. V dropped 1 base and J dropped 2; count of bases not matched to a gene: 11. CDR3 nucleotides: TGTGCCAGCAGCTTAGTACCCCCGGGTAGCGGGAGGGACACAGATACGCAGTATTTT. This encodes CASSLVPPGSGRDTDTQYF. Using reference TRBV11-2 and TRBJ2-3 for the parts outside the CDR3, the full variable domain is EAGVAQSPRYKIIEKRQSVAFWCNPISGHATLYWYQQILGQGPKLLIQFQNNGVVDDSQLPKDRFSAERLKGVDSTLKIQPAKLEDSAVYLCASSLVPPGSGRDTDTQYFGPGTRLTVL.

This chain joins TRBV5-1 and TRBJ1-6; D gene unclear. Germline loops: CDR1 SGHRS, CDR2 YFSETQ. V lost 3 bases and J lost 7, with 8 bases in between. This CDR3 has 13 amino acids. CDR3 region: CASSSDGNSPLHF. In DNA form, the CDR3 reads TGCGCCAGCAGCTCCGACGGGAATTCACCCCTCCACTTT.

The chain links TRBV7-9 to TRBJ1-1, with D hard to call. V was clipped by 4 bases and J by 1 base, with 13 bases between them. The length of the CDR3 is 15 residues. Germline V lookup: CDR1 SEHNR, CDR2 FQNEAQ (reference sequence). The DNA of the CDR3 is TGTGCCAGCAGCTCATTTATGGCCTGGAACACTGAAGCTTTCTTT. Translating gives CASSSFMAWNTEAFF.

The J gene is TRBJ2-7, the V gene TRBV5-5, with D possibly being TRBD1 (6 bases). V dropped 4 bases and J dropped 0 bases, with 14 bases sitting between them. The CDR3 runs to 15 residues. The germline V gene encodes CDR1 SGHKS and CDR2 YYEKEE (reference sequence). The CDR3 nucleotides are TGTGCCAGCAGCCGTCATCCGGACAGCTCCTACGAGCAGTACTTC. Translating gives CASSRHPDSSYEQYF. The variable domain in full, with the rest retrieved from reference TRBV5-5 and TRBJ2-7, is DAGVTQSPTHLIKTRGQQVTLRCSPISGHKSVSWYQQVLGQGPQFIFQYYEKEERGRGNFPDRFSARQFPNYSSELNVNALLLGDSALYLCASSRHPDSSYEQYFGPGTRLTVT.

The CDR3 reads CAISDQPGSVGYTF. Here the CDR3 DNA reads TGTGCCATCAGTGACCAACCAGGGTCGGTTGGCTACACCTTC. This chain connects TRBV10-3 to TRBJ1-2; possibly TRBD1 for D (5 bases). V was pared by 3 bases and J by 7 bases, with 15 bases between. This CDR3 has 14 amino acids. From germline, CDR1 is ENHRY and CDR2 SYGVKD.

The chain carries TRBV5-5 and TRBJ1-2; TRBD1 is a possible D gene (5 bases). CDR1 and CDR2 (germline): SGHKS, YYEKEE (reference sequence). V was cut by 2 bases and J by 3 bases, with 14 bases left in between. There are 15 residues in the CDR3. Here the CDR3 reads CASSFEPGSDYGYTF. The CDR3 nucleotides are TGTGCCAGCAGCTTCGAACCAGGGAGTGACTATGGCTACACCTTC.

V usage is TRBV7-2 and J usage is TRBJ2-7, with 7 bases lining up with TRBD1. The V gene's germline CDR1 is SGHTA and CDR2 FQGNSA. V was pared by 5 bases and J by 1 base, with 8 bases of the junction left unmatched. The CDR3 extends over 15 amino acids. CDR3 DNA: TGTGCCAGCAGCCCAGACAGGGCGATTTCCTACGAGCAGTACTTC. It translates to CASSPDRAISYEQYF.

V and J are TRBV7-9 and TRBJ1-1, with TRBD1 identical over 9 bases. Germline V CDR1 and CDR2: SEHNR, FQNEAQ (reference sequence). This CDR3 comprises 15 residues. Trimming removed 5 bases from V and 2 bases from J; junction bases left unmatched: 6. In nucleotides, the CDR3 is TGTGCCAGCAGCCCGGACAGGGGAGGCAACACTGAAGCTTTCTTT. It yields the protein CASSPDRGGNTEAFF.